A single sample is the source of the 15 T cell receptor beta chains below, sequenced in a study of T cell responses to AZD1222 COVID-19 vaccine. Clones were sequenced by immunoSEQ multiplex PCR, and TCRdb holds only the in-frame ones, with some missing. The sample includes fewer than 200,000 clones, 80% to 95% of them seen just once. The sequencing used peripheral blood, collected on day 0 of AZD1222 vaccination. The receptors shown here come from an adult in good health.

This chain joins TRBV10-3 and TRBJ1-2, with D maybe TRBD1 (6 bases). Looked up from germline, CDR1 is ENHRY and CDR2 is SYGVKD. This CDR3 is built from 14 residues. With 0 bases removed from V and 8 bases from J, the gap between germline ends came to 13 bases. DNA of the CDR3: TGTGCCATCAGTGAGTCGGGAGGGGGTGACGGCTACACCTTC. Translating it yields CAISESGGGDGYTF.

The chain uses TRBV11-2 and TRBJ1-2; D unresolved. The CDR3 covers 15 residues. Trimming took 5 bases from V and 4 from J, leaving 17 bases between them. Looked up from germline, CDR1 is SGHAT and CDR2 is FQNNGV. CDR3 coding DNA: TGTGCCAGCAGCCCGCGTGAGGATTCGGGCTATGGCTACACCTTC. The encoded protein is CASSPREDSGYGYTF.

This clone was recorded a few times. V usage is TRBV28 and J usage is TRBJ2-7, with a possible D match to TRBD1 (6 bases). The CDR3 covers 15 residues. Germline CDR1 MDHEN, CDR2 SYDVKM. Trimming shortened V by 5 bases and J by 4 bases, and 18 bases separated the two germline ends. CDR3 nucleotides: TGTGCCAGCAGTCCCCCCGGGGACATTCGATACGAGCAGTACTTC. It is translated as CASSPPGDIRYEQYF.

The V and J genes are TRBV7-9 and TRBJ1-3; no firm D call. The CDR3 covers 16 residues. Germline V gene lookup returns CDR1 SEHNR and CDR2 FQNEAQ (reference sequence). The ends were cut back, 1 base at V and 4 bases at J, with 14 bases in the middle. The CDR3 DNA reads TGTGCCAGCAGCTTAGATTCAGCGCGATTCGGAAACACCATATATTTT. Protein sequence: CASSLDSARFGNTIYF.

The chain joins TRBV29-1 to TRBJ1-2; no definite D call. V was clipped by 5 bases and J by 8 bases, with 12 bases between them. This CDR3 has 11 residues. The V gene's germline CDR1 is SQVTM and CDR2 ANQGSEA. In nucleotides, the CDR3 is TGCAGCGTTCACGAGTCTCGCGGCTACACCTTC. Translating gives CSVHESRGYTF.

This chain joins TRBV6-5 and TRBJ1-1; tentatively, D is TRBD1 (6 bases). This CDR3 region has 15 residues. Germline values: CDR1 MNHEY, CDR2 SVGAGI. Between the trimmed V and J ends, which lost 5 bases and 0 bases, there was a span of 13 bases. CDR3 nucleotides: TGTGCCAGCAGTACCGGGACACAGTTGAACACTGAAGCTTTCTTT. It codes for CASSTGTQLNTEAFF.

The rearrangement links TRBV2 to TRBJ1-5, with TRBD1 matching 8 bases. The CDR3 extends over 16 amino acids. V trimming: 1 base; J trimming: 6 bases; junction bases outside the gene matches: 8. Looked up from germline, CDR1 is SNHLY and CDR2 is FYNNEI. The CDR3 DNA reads TGTGCCAGCAGTGAAGGGGGACAGGTACCGATTCAGCCCCAGCATTTT. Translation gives CASSEGGQVPIQPQHF. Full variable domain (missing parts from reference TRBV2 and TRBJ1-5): EPEVTQTPSHQVTQMGQEVILRCVPISNHLYFYWYRQILGQKVEFLVSFYNNEISEKSEIFDDQFSVERPDGSNFTLKIRSTKLEDSAMYFCASSEGGQVPIQPQHFGDGTRLSIL.

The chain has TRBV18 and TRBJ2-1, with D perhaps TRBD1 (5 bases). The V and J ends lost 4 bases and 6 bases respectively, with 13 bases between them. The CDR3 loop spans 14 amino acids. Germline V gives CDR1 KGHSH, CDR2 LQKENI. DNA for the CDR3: TGTGCCAGCTCACACGGCGGACAATCCAATGAGCAGTTCTTC. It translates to CASSHGGQSNEQFF.

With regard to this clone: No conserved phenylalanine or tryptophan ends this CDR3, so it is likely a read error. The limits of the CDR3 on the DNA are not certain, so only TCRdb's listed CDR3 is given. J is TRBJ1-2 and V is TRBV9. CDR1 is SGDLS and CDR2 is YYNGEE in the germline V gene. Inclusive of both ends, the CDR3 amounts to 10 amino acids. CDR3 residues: CASSVGGPPV.

The CDR3 loop reads CASRQAGSTDTQYF. DNA of the CDR3: TGTGCCAGCAGGCAAGCGGGGAGCACAGATACGCAGTATTTT. V usage is TRBV6-5 and J usage is TRBJ2-3, with 7 bases lining up with TRBD2. V trimming: 6 bases; J trimming: 0 bases; junction bases outside the gene matches: 3. This CDR3 region has 14 residues. Looked up from germline, CDR1 is MNHEY and CDR2 is SVGAGI.

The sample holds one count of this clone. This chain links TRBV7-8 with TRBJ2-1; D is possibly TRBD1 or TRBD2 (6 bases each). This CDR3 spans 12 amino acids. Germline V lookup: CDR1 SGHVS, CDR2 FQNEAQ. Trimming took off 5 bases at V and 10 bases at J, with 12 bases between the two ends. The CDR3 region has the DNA TGTGCCAGCAGCCTTAGGGGGGTCGAGCAGTTCTTC. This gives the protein CASSLRGVEQFF.

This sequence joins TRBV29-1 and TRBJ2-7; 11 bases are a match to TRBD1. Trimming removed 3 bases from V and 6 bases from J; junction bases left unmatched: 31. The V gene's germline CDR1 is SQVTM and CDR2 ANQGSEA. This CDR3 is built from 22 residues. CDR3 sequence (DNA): TGCAGCGTTGATTCGCGGTCGCTTCGTAATGGGACAGGGGGATCCCGGACGGGCGAGCAGTACTTC. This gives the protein CSVDSRSLRNGTGGSRTGEQYF.

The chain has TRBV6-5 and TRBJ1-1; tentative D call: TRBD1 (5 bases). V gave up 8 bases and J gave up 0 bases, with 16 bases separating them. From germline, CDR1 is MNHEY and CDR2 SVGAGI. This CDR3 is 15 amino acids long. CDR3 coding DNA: TGTGCCAGCCACAAGGCGGCAGGGATGAACACTGAAGCTTTCTTT. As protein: CASHKAAGMNTEAFF.

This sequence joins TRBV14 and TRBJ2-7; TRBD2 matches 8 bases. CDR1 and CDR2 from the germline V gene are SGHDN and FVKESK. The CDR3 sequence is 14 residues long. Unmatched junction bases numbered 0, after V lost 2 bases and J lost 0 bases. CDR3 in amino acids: CASSQSGGSYEQYF. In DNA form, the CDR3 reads TGTGCCAGCAGCCAAAGCGGGGGCTCCTACGAGCAGTACTTC.

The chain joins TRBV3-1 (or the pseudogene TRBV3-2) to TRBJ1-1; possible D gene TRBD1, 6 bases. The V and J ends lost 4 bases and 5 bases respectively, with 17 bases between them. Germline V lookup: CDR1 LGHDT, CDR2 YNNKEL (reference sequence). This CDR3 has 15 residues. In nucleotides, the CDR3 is TGTGCCAGCAGCCGAGTCAGGGGAGGCGGTACTGAAGCTTTCTTT. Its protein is CASSRVRGGGTEAFF.